What follows are 20 T cell receptor beta chains derived from one specimen sequenced in a study of CD8 T cells in Susac syndrome. Random hexamers were used to reverse transcribe the RNA input (about 0.5 to 1 ug). In TCRdb, the immunoSEQ multiplex PCR reads were re-called with MiXCR into one record per CDR3 protein. The sample has approximately 150,000 distinct CDR3 sequences; less than 95% are singletons. Sequencing used CD4+ T cells from PBMCs. These receptors were collected from a human donor with multiple sclerosis.

The gene calls are TRBV7-2 and TRBJ2-1; D is unresolved. CDR3 length equals 12 residues. Looked up from germline, CDR1 is SGHTA and CDR2 is FQGNSA. Trimming shortened V by 8 bases and J by 7 bases, and 12 bases separated the two germline ends. In DNA, the CDR3 is TGTGCCAGCGGCTCTAGGTTGAATGAGCAGTTCTTC. It yields the protein CASGSRLNEQFF.

This chain joins TRBV18 and TRBJ2-7; D is perhaps TRBD1 (5 bases). The germline V gene encodes CDR1 KGHSH and CDR2 LQKENI. Trimming left V 2 bases short and J 0 bases short, with 11 bases between. CDR3 length: 15 residues. CDR3: CASSPSRQSSYEQYF. DNA for the CDR3: TGTGCCAGCTCACCAAGCAGACAGAGCTCCTACGAGCAGTACTTC.

This clonotype was seen just once. The chain recombines TRBV2 with TRBJ1-1; D ambiguous. Germline V gene data show CDR1 as SNHLY and CDR2 as FYNNEI. This CDR3 contains 14 residues. V was cut by 1 base and J by 9 bases, with 15 bases left in between. The CDR3, as DNA: TGTGCCAGCAGTGAAGGTCTTGGACGTAACCAAGCTTTCTTT. Translated, it gives CASSEGLGRNQAFF.

The chain carries TRBV6-5 and TRBJ2-7; 7 bases map to TRBD2. The CDR3 contains 13 residues. In germline, CDR1 is MNHEY, CDR2 SVGAGI. The ends lost 7 bases at V and 3 bases at J; junction bases unmatched: 6. Written as DNA, the CDR3 is TGTGCCAGCACGTCCGGGACTAACTACGAGCAGTACTTC. It codes for CASTSGTNYEQYF.

The chain has TRBV27 and TRBJ1-1; TRBD1 might be the D (5 bases). V gave up 6 bases and J gave up 0 bases, with 17 bases separating them. The CDR3 loop spans 16 amino acids. Germline CDR1 is MNHEY and CDR2 is SMNVEV (reference sequence). The CDR3 nucleotides read TGTGCCAGCAGCCCTCTTGGATGGGACGTGAACACTGAAGCTTTCTTT. Translating it yields CASSPLGWDVNTEAFF.

The chain carries TRBV6-2 or TRBV6-3 and TRBJ2-5; TRBD2 agrees at 9 bases. CDR3 length: 20 residues. Germline lookup yields CDR1 MNHEY and CDR2 SVGEGT. The V segment lost 0 bases and the J segment 4 bases; nucleotides outside the gene matches: 18. The CDR3 sequence is CASSYSSIRERSGSRETQYF. The CDR3 coding sequence is TGTGCCAGCAGTTACTCGAGTATTAGAGAACGTAGCGGGAGTCGAGAGACCCAGTACTTC.

The chain employs TRBV12-3 or TRBV12-4 and TRBJ1-2; TRBD1 matches 7 bases. The CDR3 spans 14 residues. Germline trimming cut 4 bases from V and 4 bases from J; bases unmatched to any gene: 6. The DNA for the CDR3 is TGTGCCAGCAGTTCCCAGACAGGGAGCTATGGCTACACCTTC. Protein sequence: CASSSQTGSYGYTF.

Only one count was recorded for this clonotype. The chain carries TRBV6-1 and TRBJ2-4, with 7 bases identical to TRBD1. In germline, CDR1 is MNHNS, CDR2 SASEGT. V was pared by 7 bases and J by 5 bases, with 5 bases of the junction left unmatched. The CDR3 covers 13 residues. CDR3: CASTRDRQNIQYF. Here the CDR3 DNA reads TGTGCCAGCACCCGGGACAGACAAAACATTCAGTACTTC.

The chain recombines TRBV7-9 with TRBJ2-1, with a possible D match to TRBD1 (5 bases). CDR3 size: 16 residues. Germline-derived CDR1 and CDR2 are SEHNR and FQNEAQ (reference sequence). Trimming left V 5 bases short and J 0 bases short, with 14 bases between. CDR3 sequence (DNA): TGTGCCAGCAGCACAGGCCGCGGACCCTCCTACAATGAGCAGTTCTTC. This codes for CASSTGRGPSYNEQFF.

In this sample, this clonotype turned up once. The genes are TRBV30 and TRBJ1-1, with D possibly being TRBD1 (6 bases). The germline CDR1 and CDR2 sequences are GTSNPN and SVGIG (reference sequence). V gave up 5 bases and J gave up 1 base, with 14 bases separating them. This CDR3 is built from 14 residues. The CDR3 nucleotides read TGTGCCTGGGTCGCCCAGGGGAAGAACACTGAAGCTTTCTTT. Its translation is CAWVAQGKNTEAFF.

This sequence joins TRBV10-3 and TRBJ2-3; D possibly corresponds to TRBD2 (5 bases). CDR1 and CDR2 from the germline V gene are ENHRY and SYGVKD. V dropped 3 bases and J dropped 0 bases, with 13 bases sitting between them. The CDR3 has 16 residues. The CDR3 coding sequence is TGTGCCATCAGTGATCAGGCGGGCAAGAGCACAGATACGCAGTATTTT. Translating gives CAISDQAGKSTDTQYF.

The V and J genes are TRBV27 and TRBJ2-5; D may be TRBD1 (5 bases). Trimming took off 3 bases at V and 5 bases at J, with 19 bases between the two ends. The CDR3 covers 16 residues. The germline V gene encodes CDR1 MNHEY and CDR2 SMNVEV (reference sequence). The CDR3 region is CASSLRRTGRQETQYF. The CDR3 bases are TGTGCCAGCAGTTTGAGAAGAACAGGACGCCAGGAGACCCAGTACTTC.

V and J are TRBV6-1 and TRBJ2-5, with unresolved D. The V gene lost 6 bases and the J gene lost 0 bases, with 8 bases spanning the gap. The CDR3 consists of 13 residues. CDR1 MNHNS and CDR2 SASEGT come from the germline V gene. The CDR3 loop reads CASSRVYQETQYF. CDR3 coding DNA: TGTGCCAGCAGCCGGGTGTACCAAGAGACCCAGTACTTC.

With respect to this clonotype: The junction departs from the called germline gene at one end, perhaps through a read error. The gene calls are TRBV20-1 and TRBJ1-2, with a weak D call TRBD1 (5 bases). Germline V CDR1 and CDR2: DFQATT, SNEGSKA (reference sequence). This CDR3 is built from 11 residues. This CDR3 is CSARLEWGGAF. In DNA form, the CDR3 reads TGCAGTGCTAGATTAGAGTGGGGAGGGGCCTTC.

The CDR3 DNA sequence: TGTGCCAGCAGCTTGGGAGACAGGGATTCTCAGCCCCAGCATTTT. Amino acids: CASSLGDRDSQPQHF. The gene calls are TRBV5-6 and TRBJ1-5; 7 bases are a match to TRBD1. With 0 bases clipped from V and 6 bases from J, the junction kept 6 bases outside the gene matches. Germline V gives CDR1 SGHDT, CDR2 YYEEEE. This CDR3 has 15 amino acids.

This clonotype was seen a single time. V usage is TRBV6-2 or TRBV6-3 and J usage is TRBJ2-7, with D tentatively TRBD2 (5 bases). Trimming took 5 bases from V and 5 from J, leaving 13 bases between them. The CDR3 totals 13 residues. Germline V gene data show CDR1 as MNHEY and CDR2 as SVGEGT. DNA for the CDR3: TGTGCCAGCAGTGAAACTAGGCCAAACGAGCAGTACTTC. Its translation is CASSETRPNEQYF.

The rearrangement links TRBV5-1 to TRBJ1-5, with D unclear. Germline lookup yields CDR1 SGHRS and CDR2 YFSETQ. V lost 0 bases and J lost 3, with 4 bases in between. This CDR3 contains 13 residues. The CDR3 reads CASSLDNNQPQHF. The CDR3 DNA sequence: TGCGCCAGCAGCTTGGACAACAATCAGCCCCAGCATTTT.

This clonotype occurred once. The chain joins TRBV7-2 to TRBJ1-2, with no clear D. The V and J ends lost 3 bases and 0 bases respectively, with 5 bases between them. Germline V gene sequence: CDR1 SGHTA, CDR2 FQGNSA. The CDR3 is 13 amino acids. The CDR3 bases are TGTGCCAGCAGCTTTTTTTCTAACTATGGCTACACCTTC. It specifies CASSFFSNYGYTF.

This clonotype was found once. The chain has TRBV7-6 and TRBJ2-5, with TRBD2 matching 8 bases. The germline V gene has CDR1 SGHVS and CDR2 FNYEAQ. V dropped 6 bases and J dropped 4; count of bases not matched to a gene: 10. The CDR3 extends over 15 amino acids. The CDR3 reads CASRPWYGRGETQYF. DNA of the CDR3: TGTGCCAGCAGACCGTGGTACGGGAGGGGAGAGACCCAGTACTTC.

The CDR3 nucleotides are TGTGCCAGCAGAAATATCGGCGGTCAGCAGTTCTTC. Translation gives CASRNIGGQQFF. The V gene is TRBV3-1, the J gene TRBJ2-1; D uncertain. This CDR3 comprises 12 residues. V lost 6 bases, J lost 11 bases, and 14 bases lay in between. The germline V gene encodes CDR1 LGHDT and CDR2 YNNKEL (reference sequence).